This TCR beta chain was retrieved from a study of response to subunit inactivated influenza vaccine. This clonotype was counted a few times. Its antigen is not identified. TCRdb called the RT-PCR reads again in MiXCR, with one record for every CDR3 protein. In the table there are more than 250,000 distinct CDR3 sequences, 20% to 25% of which are singletons. Study-wide results and limits: Authors suggested each seasonal influenza vaccination recruits few new T cells.

Germline V gives CDR1 KGHDR, CDR2 SFDVKD. V gave up 5 bases and J gave up 0 bases, with 15 bases separating them. This CDR3 is 17 amino acids long. The clonotype originates from a man aged 45 to 75 who received an inactivated influenza vaccine. The chain uses TRBV24-1 and TRBJ2-2, with a weak D call TRBD1 (6 bases). The specimen comprised PBMCs from blood, sampled less than 22 months after vaccination. The CDR3 DNA follows: TGTGCCACCAGTGTTGCAGGGACACTAACGAACACCGGGGAGCTGTTTTTT. This translates into CATSVAGTLTNTGELFF.